Given below is one T cell receptor beta chain in context. This clonotype was counted a few times. The antigen it binds to is not known. One base away there is no much larger clone; base qualities are not given. Genomic DNA extracted from bulk tumor tissue served as TCR template, with roughly 600 ng gDNA amplified per sample. During surgery, several biopsies were collected from each primary tumor and placed as far from one another as possible within the tumor mass. The study cohort was described as untreated and was composed of newly diagnosed NSCLC cases undergoing curative surgery. Donors were roughly 15 newly diagnosed non-small cell lung cancer patients undergoing surgery with curative intent. A couple of independent pathologists reviewed the resected tumor masses. Only high-quality DNA and RNA samples were carried forward to sequencing. This entry is derived from a study of immune heterogeneity within non-small cell lung tumors (dated by TCRdb to 2016 to 2019). For context, the study as a whole: By histology, the tumors were several squamous cell carcinomas, around nine non-squamous carcinomas and 1 tumor not otherwise specified. The study combined whole-exome sequencing, RNA-seq and TCR beta repertoire sequencing of multiple spatially distinct regions from each NSCLC tumor to examine intratumoral immune heterogeneity. Transcriptome data were available for just approximately 44 loci from around twelve patients, whereas TCR repertoire analysis spanned some 59 tumor loci from roughly 16 patients. For mutant peptides 8 to 11 amino acids long, netMHCpan-3.0 predicted neoantigen binding to the HLA alleles of each patient. What the work shows at the level of the full study, not this receptor alone: Individual patients mostly had different high-frequency TCR beta clonotypes. Within a given patient, the same dominant CDR3B clonotypes showed up repeatedly across loci, although different tumor locations also carried unique high-frequency clones. Local T-cell repertoire clonality showed a statistically significant but moderate positive correlation with local tumor mutational burden (R 0.3 to 0.35).

CDR1 and CDR2 are read off the germline V gene as KGHSH and LQKENI. Relative to germline, V is 2 bases shorter and J is 1 base shorter, with 14 bases between their ends. From cysteine to phenylalanine, the CDR3 is 16 amino acids long. Only CDR3 DNA remains: 48 bases, in frame from the first base. The TCR beta CDR3 region was amplified with a multiplex PCR system, in which a first round of about 10 cycles was run using 32 V-gene forward and 13 J-gene reverse primers. First-round PCR used a QIAGEN Multiplex PCR Kit, and primer sequences were filed in Chinese patent CN105087789A. Illumina universal primers were added in a second PCR round performed with the Phusion High-Fidelity PCR Kit. TCR libraries were paired-end sequenced at 151 bp read length on the Illumina HiSeq X Ten platform. The published analysis was carried out like this. Reads lacking multiplex PCR primers were removed with Cutadapt, read pairs were merged with PEAR, and CDR3 regions were called with MiXCR default settings. Repertoire diversity was assessed by Shannon entropy, and clonality was calculated as one minus the Shannon entropy divided by the ln of the count of productive unique sequences. Dominant or high-frequency T-cell clones were defined as clonotypes at frequencies of at least 0.5%. TCRdb ran its own pipeline on the public reads, namely fastp trimming at Q25 and MiXCR clone calling, and kept in-frame beta chains. Every distinct CDR3 protein forms one entry, paired with its most common genes and DNA. The V and J calls and clone size are TCRdb's, not the authors'. The sample records about 22,000 distinct CDR3 sequences, 25% to 30% of which are singletons. 3.7% of the sample is taken by the ten largest.

This TCR was sampled from a man between 35 and 55 years old with non-small cell lung cancer. Here the chain combines TRBV18 and TRBJ1-1, with no confidently assigned D gene. The sample was lung tumor tissue. CDR3 loop: CASSPNNHPGNTEAFF. The DNA is TGTGCCAGCTCACCAAATAATCATCCCGGGAACACTGAAGCTTTCTTT.